These T cell receptor beta chains were read from a single sample in a study of blood T cell repertoires in COVID-19. Repertoires were generated with immunoSEQ multiplex PCR, while TCRdb's copy carries only in-frame clones and drops some. The table lists roughly 91,000 clones, more than 75% of them singletons, with approximately 1.2% in the top ten. The sequencing input was peripheral blood. These receptors were obtained from a woman of 80 years or more with acute or convalescent COVID-19. CDR3s include the opening cysteine and the closing phenylalanine or tryptophan.

V gene,J gene,CDR3 protein
TRBV6-1,TRBJ1-5,CASRTPRGVQPQHF
TRBV29-1,TRBJ2-1,CSARGFLGIGNEQFF
TRBV5-4,TRBJ1-5,CASSLGTGGSNQPQHF
TRBV5-4,TRBJ1-2,CASSVLGEARGYTF
TRBV25-1,TRBJ2-2,CASSALTSGGENTGELFF
TRBV20-1,TRBJ2-5,CSAGGGAGRETQYF
TRBV18,TRBJ2-7,CASSPPQGSYEQYF
TRBV19,TRBJ1-5,CASSSGQVYQPQHF
TRBV3-1/TRBV3-2,TRBJ1-2,CASSQAGDYGYTF
TRBV3-1/TRBV3-2,TRBJ2-2,CASSQDRGYNPGELFF
TRBV19,TRBJ2-3,CASSRTSGRTDTQYF
TRBV19,TRBJ1-1,CASSIREENTEAFF
TRBV29-1,TRBJ2-3,CSAVKGGDTQYF
TRBV3-1/TRBV3-2,TRBJ2-7,CASSHSSYEQYF
TRBV7-2,TRBJ2-5,CASSRSLVSETQYF
TRBV5-1,TRBJ1-6,CASSKDRESPLHF
TRBV5-6,TRBJ1-5,CASSLEGVSNQPQHF
TRBV11-2,TRBJ2-2,CASSPRQISGELFF
TRBV6-2/TRBV6-3,TRBJ1-5,CASSYSTGVQPQHF
TRBV28,TRBJ1-2,CASSSTGTGNGYTF
TRBV7-8,TRBJ2-3,CASSQRGTTSGSSTDTQYF
TRBV9,TRBJ2-5,CASSVGGSGGETQYF
TRBV3-1/TRBV3-2,TRBJ2-3,CASSQEAGGGADTQYF
TRBV6-5,TRBJ2-5,CASSYSSPGRETQYF
TRBV2,TRBJ1-1,CASTGQGRVTEAFF
TRBV28,TRBJ2-1,CASSSALAGGYNEQFF
TRBV3-1/TRBV3-2,TRBJ1-4,CASSLRFGSDEKLFF
TRBV7-3,TRBJ2-5,CASSLTRQETQYF
TRBV7-9,TRBJ2-7,CASSLGGADEQYF
TRBV10-3,TRBJ2-3,CAISRLAGEDTQYF
TRBV6-5,TRBJ2-2,CASSYGGRPGELFF
TRBV28,TRBJ2-3,CASTSGGADTQYF
TRBV4-1,TRBJ1-5,CASSQTGRDQPQHF
TRBV19,TRBJ2-2,CASLPRGYTGELFF
TRBV7-6,TRBJ2-5,CASRPAGGTQYF
TRBV4-1,TRBJ2-3,CASSQDSGSHRTDTQYF
TRBV6-4,TRBJ2-4,CASSTGHKNIQYF
TRBV7-9,TRBJ1-4,CASSFQGSTNEKLFF